By share, the clone carrying this TCR beta chain ranks as medium-sized. The sample belongs to a study of control samples from healthy donors and cancer patients. The V gene's germline CDR1 is SEHNR and CDR2 FQNEAQ (reference sequence). The V gene lost 3 bases and the J gene lost 4 bases, with 18 bases spanning the gap. This CDR3 contains 16 residues. Generated by immunoSEQ multiplex PCR, the TCRdb table keeps only in-frame clones and is missing some. The sample has over 100,000 clones, roughly 92% seen once. The specimen sequenced was blood. V gene TRBV7-9 combines with J gene TRBJ1-2, with no clear D. This sequence was found in a man between 18 and 35 years old in good health. The CDR3 coding sequence is TGTGCCAGCAGCTTTGCTGCTCCTTATGCGGGCTATGGCTACACCTTC. Residues: CASSFAAPYAGYGYTF.